Each of the 15 T cell receptor beta chains below was sequenced from the same sample in a study of tumor-infiltrating lymphocytes in oesophageal squamous cell carcinoma (TCRdb year 2016). The library was generated by PCR. These reads were obtained on an Illumina HiSeq 2000. TCRdb reprocessed the public reads (quality trimming at Q25 with fastp, clone calling with MiXCR) and kept in-frame beta chains. Every CDR3 protein is listed once, alongside the most common genes and DNA of its rows. For this sample the table gives fewer than 20,000 distinct CDR3 sequences, of which roughly 43% were detected only once. The ten largest make up 13% of the sample. The sequencing sample was made of normal esophageal tissue next to the tumor. Receptors originate from a male donor with esophageal squamous cell carcinoma.

This clonotype has at least ten counts. The rearrangement links TRBV6-2 or TRBV6-3 to TRBJ2-3; TRBD2 agrees at 13 bases. The germline V gene encodes CDR1 MNHEY and CDR2 SVGEGT. The CDR3 length is 15 residues. V lost 7 bases, J lost 7 bases, and 8 bases stayed unmatched. The CDR3 reads CASTRLAGGLNTQYF. Here the CDR3 DNA reads TGTGCCAGCACAAGACTAGCGGGAGGATTAAATACGCAGTATTTT.

This clonotype was seen repeatedly, ten times or more. The chain links TRBV11-3 to TRBJ1-4; 7 nucleotides line up with TRBD1. Germline V gives CDR1 SGHNT, CDR2 YENEEA. The CDR3 sequence is 19 residues long. Germline trimming cut 5 bases from V and 0 bases from J; bases unmatched to any gene: 15. The CDR3 bases are TGTGCCAGCAGCCTAACTCCGGGACAGACTATTGCAACTAATGAAAAACTGTTTTTT. Protein: CASSLTPGQTIATNEKLFF.

In regard to this clonotype: Given the absence of the conserved phenylalanine or tryptophan at the CDR3 end, a read error is likely. It is unclear where the CDR3 begins or ends on the DNA, so no DNA is shown, and the CDR3 is as TCRdb lists it. The chain is built from TRBV6-1 and TRBJ2-3; the table names TRBD1, a call not compared with the DNA. CDR1 is MNHNS, CDR2 SASEGT, per germline. Including both end residues, the CDR3 is 16 amino acids long. The CDR3 protein is CASSPGIPKRPSTLGT.

This clonotype was recorded a few times. CDR3 protein: CASKGGNSYEQYF. Written as DNA, the CDR3 is TGTGCCAGCAAGGGAGGCAACTCCTACGAGCAGTACTTC. This sequence joins TRBV2 and TRBJ2-4, with D possibly TRBD2 on 6 matching bases. The J call could be wrong; TRBJ2-7 is a better fit for the DNA end. Germline CDR1 SNHLY, CDR2 FYNNEI. This CDR3 spans 13 amino acids.

The chain has TRBV18 and TRBJ2-1; D possibly corresponds to TRBD2 (6 bases). The end of the DNA fits TRBJ2-7 better, so the J call may be wrong. The germline V gene encodes CDR1 KGHSH and CDR2 LQKENI. The CDR3 has 16 amino acids. The CDR3: CASSTSGTRSSYEQYF. DNA for the CDR3: TGTGCCAGCTCAACCTCCGGGACTCGAAGCTCCTACGAGCAGTACTTC.

This clonotype showed up many times. The genes are TRBV6-2 or TRBV6-3 and TRBJ2-4; D may correspond to TRBD1 or TRBD2 (5 bases each). Trimming left V 2 bases short and J 11 bases short, with 16 bases between. Germline assignment: CDR1 MNHEY and CDR2 SVGEGT. The CDR3 has 14 amino acids. The CDR3 loop is CASSYGGSLSVQYF. The CDR3 DNA is TGTGCCAGCAGTTACGGGGGATCCCTGAGTGTTCAGTACTTC.

Only a few counts were recorded for this clonotype. A much bigger clone sits one base away, suggesting this may be a read error. The chain carries TRBV28 and TRBJ2-1; no firm D call. Trimming left V 5 bases short and J 10 bases short, with 9 bases between. This CDR3 contains 11 residues. Germline V gene data show CDR1 as MDHEN and CDR2 as SYDVKM. CDR3 loop: CASSAFYEQFF. The CDR3 nucleotides are TGTGCCAGCAGTGCCTTCTACGAGCAGTTCTTC.

In this sample, this clonotype is medium-sized. The V gene is TRBV7-3, the J gene TRBJ2-3, with 8 bases lining up with TRBD2. From germline, CDR1 is SGHTA and CDR2 FQGTGA. The CDR3 covers 16 residues. Trimming took 5 bases from V and 0 from J; bases not matched to a gene: 7. The CDR3 DNA sequence: TGTGCCAGCAGCCGAATCGGCGGGGGGAGCACAGATACGCAGTATTTT. Translated, it gives CASSRIGGGSTDTQYF.

Relative to its sample, this clonotype is medium-sized (0.01 to 0.1%). V usage is TRBV7-2 and J usage is TRBJ2-7; TRBD1 matches at 8 bases. The germline gives CDR1 SGHTA, CDR2 FQGNSA. The trim removed 5 bases at V and 4 bases at J, leaving 13 bases unmatched. The CDR3 contains 16 residues. Written as DNA, the CDR3 is TGTGCCAGCAGCAATGCACTCCTGACAGGGGTGTACGAGCAGTACTTC. Translated, it gives CASSNALLTGVYEQYF.

This chain uses TRBV19 with TRBJ1-1; maybe TRBD1 (5 bases). Germline CDR1 reads LNHDA; CDR2 reads SQIVND (reference sequence). There are 14 residues in the CDR3. V was cut by 9 bases and J by 0 bases, with 14 bases left in between. For the CDR3, the DNA is TGTGCCAGCAAAAGACAGAACATGAACACTGAAGCTTTCTTT. Translating gives CASKRQNMNTEAFF.

This clonotype was recorded at least ten times. This chain connects TRBV27 to TRBJ2-6, with D possibly TRBD1 on 6 matching bases. The CDR3 has 20 amino acids. With 4 bases removed from V and 4 bases from J, the gap between germline ends came to 26 bases. Germline V gene lookup returns CDR1 MNHEY and CDR2 SMNVEV (reference sequence). The CDR3 DNA follows: TGTGCCAGCAGTTCCTCTTTTAGTGCGACAGGCCTCCTGGGGGCCAACGTCCTGACTTTC. It codes for CASSSSFSATGLLGANVLTF. The full variable domain, its missing parts supplied by reference TRBV27 and TRBJ2-6, is EAQVTQNPRYLITVTGKKLTVTCSQNMNHEYMSWYRQDPGLGLRQIYYSMNVEVTDKGDVPEGYKVSRKEKRNFPLILESPSPNQTSLYFCASSSSFSATGLLGANVLTFGAGSRLTVL.

This clonotype is termed medium-sized. Relative to the germline gene, one junction end is altered; a read error may explain this. V usage is TRBV7-7 and J usage is TRBJ2-1; 9 bases agree with TRBD2. The CDR3 is 13 residues long. The germline CDR1 and CDR2 sequences are SSHAT and FNYEAQ (reference sequence). The CDR3 loop is CASSLGLANEQFF. The CDR3 DNA sequence: TGTGCTAGCAGCCTGGGACTAGCCAATGAGCAGTTCTTC.

In this sample, this clonotype turned up a few times. This chain connects TRBV7-9 to TRBJ2-3; TRBD1 or TRBD2 may be the D gene (6 bases each). Per germline, CDR1 SEHNR and CDR2 FQNEAQ (reference sequence). The CDR3 spans 15 residues. V was pared by 2 bases and J by 0 bases, with 9 bases between. CDR3 amino acids: CASSLRGVSTDTQYF. DNA of the CDR3: TGTGCCAGCAGCTTAAGGGGGGTTAGCACAGATACGCAGTATTTT.

This sequence joins TRBV7-9 and TRBJ1-4; D might be TRBD1 (6 bases). Per the germline V gene, CDR1 is SEHNR and CDR2 is FQNEAQ (reference sequence). The CDR3 loop spans 15 amino acids. V lost 5 bases and J 0 bases, leaving 10 bases between the germline ends. This chain's CDR3 is CASSKGQTTNEKLFF. CDR3 bases: TGTGCCAGCAGCAAAGGACAGACAACTAATGAAAAACTGTTTTTT.

This clonotype was seen a handful of times. The chain links TRBV4-1 to TRBJ2-1, with D maybe TRBD2 (7 bases). Trimming cost V 5 bases and J 9 bases, with 11 bases left between them. The V gene's germline CDR1 is MGHRA and CDR2 YSYEKL. CDR3 size: 12 residues. CDR3 amino acids: CASSWAGAEQFF. DNA for the CDR3: TGCGCCAGCAGCTGGGCGGGGGCTGAGCAGTTCTTC.